These T cell receptor beta chains were read from a single sample in a study of blood T cell repertoires in COVID-19. The method was immunoSEQ multiplex PCR; TCRdb's version includes in-frame clones alone and lacks a portion of them. Of 210,000 or so clones listed, 80% are singletons. The sample comprised PBMCs or T cells enriched from blood (not recorded which). All receptors come from a man in his thirties or forties with acute COVID-19. The CDR3 runs from the conserved cysteine through the conserved F or W. Each record gives: J gene, D gene, CDR3 length, clone size, V gene, CDR3 protein, CDR3 DNA. The D gene is left open where the match is weak. A row's size may be missing; if present it is once, few, many or a size class.

TRBJ1-2 | TRBD1 | 16 | . | TRBV10-3 | CAIMGQGAGKTYGYTF | TGTGCCATCATGGGACAGGGGGCGGGGAAGACCTATGGCTACACCTTC
TRBJ1-2 | TRBD1 | 15 | few | TRBV4-2 | CASSQEGQGAGGYTF | TGTGCCAGCAGCCAAGAAGGACAGGGGGCTGGTGGCTACACCTTC
TRBJ2-1 | . | 14 | . | TRBV18 | CASSPPAGWNEQFF | TGTGCCAGCTCACCACCGGCAGGGTGGAATGAGCAGTTCTTC
TRBJ2-3 | TRBD1 | 15 | . | TRBV6-2/TRBV6-3 | CASSRTGGVTDTQYF | TGTGCCAGCAGCCGTACAGGGGGCGTCACAGATACGCAGTATTTT
TRBJ1-2 | . | 12 | once | TRBV27 | CASSLQGRGYTF | TGTGCCAGCAGTTTACAGGGCAGGGGCTACACCTTC
TRBJ2-5 | . | 10 | . | TRBV15 | CATGLETQYF | TGTGCCACCGGCTTGGAGACCCAGTACTTC
TRBJ2-7 | TRBD1 | 15 | few | TRBV4-1 | CASSQRTGGSYEQYF | TGCGCCAGCAGCCAGCGGACAGGGGGCAGTTACGAGCAGTACTTC
TRBJ2-5 | . | 14 | many | TRBV6-7 | CASSWSPEGETQYF | TGTGCCAGCAGTTGGTCCCCGGAGGGAGAGACCCAGTACTTC
TRBJ2-3 | TRBD2 | 14 | . | TRBV28 | CASSPPGLAGTQYF | TGTGCCAGCAGTCCACCGGGACTAGCGGGTACGCAGTATTTT
TRBJ1-4 | TRBD1 | 16 | . | TRBV4-1 | CASSQDGGQGFEKLFF | TGCGCCAGCAGCCAAGATGGCGGACAGGGTTTCGAAAAACTGTTTTTT
TRBJ2-3 | . | 14 | . | TRBV5-1 | CASYQTDSTDTQYF | TGCGCCAGCTACCAAACTGATAGCACAGATACGCAGTATTTT
TRBJ2-3 | . | 19 | . | TRBV21-1 | CASSKVFVTPGGAADTQYF | TGTGCCAGCAGCAAAGTTTTTGTGACGCCGGGAGGGGCGGCAGATACGCAGTATTTT
TRBJ1-5 | . | 15 | . | TRBV19 | CASSMAAGGNQPQHF | TGTGCCAGTAGTATGGCGGCAGGGGGCAATCAGCCCCAGCATTTT
TRBJ2-3 | TRBD2 | 18 | . | TRBV4-1 | CASSQERTSGGYTDTQYF | TGCGCCAGCAGCCAAGAACGAACTAGCGGGGGGTACACAGATACGCAGTATTTT
TRBJ2-3 | . | 13 | . | TRBV9 | CASSRGDSDTQYF | TGTGCCAGCAGCCGCGGGGATTCAGATACGCAGTATTTT
TRBJ1-1 | . | 13 | once | TRBV24-1 | CATSEPGLGEAFF | TGTGCCACCAGTGAACCAGGGTTGGGTGAAGCTTTCTTT
TRBJ2-2 | . | 14 | . | TRBV5-1 | CASSLAIITGELFF | TGCGCCAGCAGCTTGGCTATCATCACCGGGGAGCTGTTTTTT
TRBJ2-3 | TRBD2 | 15 | . | TRBV6-4 | CASSPLAGGTDTQYF | TGTGCCAGCAGCCCCCTAGCGGGGGGAACAGATACGCAGTATTTT
TRBJ1-5 | TRBD1 | 13 | . | TRBV18 | CASSADRAQPQHF | TGTGCCAGCTCGGCGGACAGGGCTCAGCCCCAGCATTTT
TRBJ1-6 | . | 15 | few | TRBV7-9 | CASSSAAGNNSPLHF | TGTGCCAGCAGCTCCGCGGCGGGTAATAATTCACCCCTCCACTTT
TRBJ1-2 | . | 11 | once | TRBV20-1 | CSASPGHGYTF | TGCAGTGCTAGCCCTGGGCATGGCTACACCTTC
TRBJ2-7 | TRBD1 | 15 | . | TRBV7-7 | CASSPGTGGLGEQYF | TGTGCCAGCAGCCCCGGGACAGGGGGGCTCGGGGAGCAGTACTTC
TRBJ2-4 | . | 19 | . | TRBV19 | CASSVVRTISEGVIGIQYF | TGTGCCAGTAGTGTGGTCAGGACGATCTCTGAGGGGGTCATCGGCATTCAGTACTTC